Below, one TCR beta chain is given with its context. Its antigen is not known. This record belongs to a study of CD8 T cells in ankylosing spondylitis. Study conclusions and caveats: One TCR beta motif, made up of under ten highly homologous variants, appeared characteristic of ankylosing spondylitis blood.

Making use of molecular barcodes, quantitative 5'-RACE generated TCR beta libraries. TCRdb reprocessed the 5' RACE reads with MiXCR, giving one entry per CDR3 protein. The sample records fewer than 180,000 distinct CDR3 sequences, more than 40% being singletons. Germline CDR1 is SQVTM and CDR2 is ANQGSEA. The V end lost 7 bases, the J end lost 10 bases, and 14 bases lay between the germline ends. The CDR3 is made up of 11 amino acids. The TCR comes from a male donor with ankylosing spondylitis. The material sequenced was synovial fluid, either unsorted or a sorted T cell fraction (not recorded which). This rearrangement joins TRBV29-1 to TRBJ2-1; unclear D gene. The CDR3 loop reads CSAPEPTEQFF. The CDR3 region has the DNA TGCAGCGCACCTGAGCCCACCGAGCAGTTCTTC.